The 2 T cell receptor beta chains presented below share a single source sample, sequenced in a study of cytomegalovirus exposure and HLA in healthy donors. With 60 Vbeta and 13 Jbeta primers, the PCR was carried out. Method: immunoSEQ multiplex PCR; TCRdb's copy keeps in-frame clones and lacks some. Of around 130,000 clones in the sample, around 70% were seen once. Sequenced material: PBMCs. These receptors all come from a woman aged 35 to 49 in good health and CMV-seropositive.

The rearrangement links TRBV4-3 to TRBJ2-1; 8 positions match TRBD2. This CDR3 has 18 amino acids. Germline values: CDR1 LGHNA, CDR2 YSLEER. V was clipped by 0 bases and J by 5 bases; unmatched bases: 12. The CDR3, as DNA: TGCGCCAGCAGCCAAGAGGTATCCAGCGGGAGCTTGGACAATGAGCAGTTCTTC. The encoded protein is CASSQEVSSGSLDNEQFF.

The J gene is TRBJ2-2, the V gene TRBV2, with D maybe TRBD1 (6 bases). V was cut by 6 bases and J by 1 base, with 12 bases left in between. The CDR3 is made up of 15 amino acids. Germline CDR1 and CDR2: SNHLY and FYNNEI. CDR3 in amino acids: CASSATGKNTGELFF. The CDR3 nucleotides read TGTGCCAGCAGCGCTACAGGGAAGAACACCGGGGAGCTGTTTTTT.